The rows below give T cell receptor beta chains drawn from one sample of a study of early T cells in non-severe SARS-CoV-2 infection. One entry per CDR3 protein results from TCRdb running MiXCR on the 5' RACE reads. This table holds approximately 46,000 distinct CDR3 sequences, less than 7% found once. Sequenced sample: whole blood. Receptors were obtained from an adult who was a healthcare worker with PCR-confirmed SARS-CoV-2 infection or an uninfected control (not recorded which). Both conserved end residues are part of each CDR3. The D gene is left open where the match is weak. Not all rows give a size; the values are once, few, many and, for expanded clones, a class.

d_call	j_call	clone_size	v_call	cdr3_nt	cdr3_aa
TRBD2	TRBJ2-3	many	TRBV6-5	TGTGCCAGTCAACGAGATGGGGGGGACACAGATACGCAGTATTTT	CASQRDGGDTDTQYF
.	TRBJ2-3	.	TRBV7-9	TGTGCCAGCAGCGTTAGTATTACGACAGATACGCAGTATTTT	CASSVSITTDTQYF
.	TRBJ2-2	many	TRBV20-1	TGCAGCGCTGAGGGGGGTAGAACCGGGGAGCTGTTTTTT	CSAEGGRTGELFF
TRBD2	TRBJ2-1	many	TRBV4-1	TGCGCCAGCAGCCAATTAGCGGGGGGTTCCTACAATGAGCAGTTCTTC	CASSQLAGGSYNEQFF
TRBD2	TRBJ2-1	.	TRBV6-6	TGTGCCAGCAGTAGCCTGCTAGCGGGGGGGCGGAATGAGCAGTTCTTC	CASSSLLAGGRNEQFF
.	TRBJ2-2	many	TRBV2	TGTGCCAGCAGTGAGCCCAGGGCGTCGGCCACCGGGGAGCTGTTTTTT	CASSEPRASATGELFF
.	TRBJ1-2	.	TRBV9	TGTGCCAGCAGCCAGGTTTCGAACTATGGCTACACCTTC	CASSQVSNYGYTF
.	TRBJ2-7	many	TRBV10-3	TGTGCCATCAGTACAGGGAACGAGCTCGAGCAGTACTTC	CAISTGNELEQYF
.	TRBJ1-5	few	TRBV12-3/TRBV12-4	TGTGCCAGCAGTTTACCCGGGGGCGCTGATCAGCCCCAGCATTTT	CASSLPGGADQPQHF
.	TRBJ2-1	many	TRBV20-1	TGCAGTGCTCCCTTTTCGGACCCCGGCCGTCATGAGCAGTTCTTC	CSAPFSDPGRHEQFF
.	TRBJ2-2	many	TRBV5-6	TGTGCCAGCAGCTTATCGCTAGGGCACCTGAACACCGGGGAGCTGTTTTTT	CASSLSLGHLNTGELFF
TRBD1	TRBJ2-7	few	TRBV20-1	TGCAGTGCTAGAGATTCCGGGACAGGGAACTACGAGCAGTACTTC	CSARDSGTGNYEQYF
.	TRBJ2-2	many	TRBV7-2	TGTGCCAGCAGCTTATGGGTCACCGGGGAGCTGTTTTTT	CASSLWVTGELFF
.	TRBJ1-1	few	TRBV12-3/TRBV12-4	TGTGCCAGCAAAGGACTGTCCCCGGGGCTTAACACTGAAGCTTTCTTT	CASKGLSPGLNTEAFF
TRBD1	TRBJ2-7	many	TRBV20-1	TGCAGTGCTACTTCGCCGGGACAGGGGGTAGAGGAGCAGTACTTC	CSATSPGQGVEEQYF
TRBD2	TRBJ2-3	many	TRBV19	TGTGCCAGTAGTAGTCAAAAGGGACTAGCGGGGACAGATACGCAGTATTTT	CASSSQKGLAGTDTQYF
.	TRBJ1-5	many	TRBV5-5	TGTGCCAGCAGCCCTTATTCCGGGGAACCCCAGCATTTT	CASSPYSGEPQHF
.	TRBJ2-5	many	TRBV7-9	TGTGCCAGCAGCTTACAGGACTCGGTTCTAGGGACCCAGTACTTC	CASSLQDSVLGTQYF
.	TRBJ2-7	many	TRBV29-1	TGCAGCGTTGAAGTAACAGGGACCCACGAGCAGTACTTC	CSVEVTGTHEQYF
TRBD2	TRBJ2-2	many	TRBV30	TGTGCCTGGAGACTAGCGCCGAACACCGGGGAGCTGTTTTTT	CAWRLAPNTGELFF
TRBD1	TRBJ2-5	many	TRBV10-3	TGTGCCATCAGTGAGCCAGGGGGTAGGAAAGAGACCCAGTACTTC	CAISEPGGRKETQYF
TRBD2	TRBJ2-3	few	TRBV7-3	TGTGCCAGCAGCTTAAAAGCGGGGCCGGGCACAGATACGCAGTATTTT	CASSLKAGPGTDTQYF
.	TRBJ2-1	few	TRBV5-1	TGCGCCAGCAGCTTGGAGTATGGTTCCTACAATGAGCAGTTCTTC	CASSLEYGSYNEQFF
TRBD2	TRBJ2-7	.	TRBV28	TGTGCCAGCAGGGATAGCGGGGGGCCCGACTACGAGCAGTACTTC	CASRDSGGPDYEQYF
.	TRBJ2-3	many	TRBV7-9	TGTGCCAGCAGCGCGTCAACCAGGGGAGCAGCAGATACGCAGTATTTT	CASSASTRGAADTQYF
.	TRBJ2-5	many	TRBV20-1	TGCAGTGCTCTACCGACTAAGGAAGAGACCCAGTACTTC	CSALPTKEETQYF
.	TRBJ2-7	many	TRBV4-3	TGCGCCAGCAGCCAAGACGGTGGGCTGGGGGAGCAGTACTTC	CASSQDGGLGEQYF
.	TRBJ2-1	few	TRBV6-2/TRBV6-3	TGTGCCAGCAGTTACCCCACGAAGAGCCCGGATGAGCAGTTCTTC	CASSYPTKSPDEQFF
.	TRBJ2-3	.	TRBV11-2	TGTGCCAGCAGCTTAGTATCTGACATCACAGATACGCAGTATTTT	CASSLVSDITDTQYF
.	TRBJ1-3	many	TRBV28	TGTGCCAGCAGTTTATTTGGCTCTGGAAACACCATATATTTT	CASSLFGSGNTIYF
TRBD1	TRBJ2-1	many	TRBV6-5	TGTGCCAGCAGTTCATACAGGGGGCAGTCCTACAATGAGCAGTTCTTC	CASSSYRGQSYNEQFF
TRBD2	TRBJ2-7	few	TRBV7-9	TGTGCCAGCAGCTCCCCCCCCGGCACTAGCGCCTCCTACGAGCAGTACTTC	CASSSPPGTSASYEQYF
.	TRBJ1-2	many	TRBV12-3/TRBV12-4	TGTGCCAGCAGTCGACAGAATAACTATGGCTACACCTTC	CASSRQNNYGYTF
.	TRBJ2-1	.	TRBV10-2	TGCGCCAGCAGTACTAACCCCTCCTACAATGAGCAGTTCTTC	CASSTNPSYNEQFF
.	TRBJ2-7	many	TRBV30	TGTGCCTGGAGTGTAGGGCCTGCCTACGAGCAGTACTTC	CAWSVGPAYEQYF
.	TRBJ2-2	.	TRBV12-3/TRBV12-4	TGTGCCAGCAGTTTTCGGGAATACACCGGGGAGCTGTTTTTT	CASSFREYTGELFF
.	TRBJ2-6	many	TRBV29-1	TGCAGCGCCCGTCATGACTCTGGGGCCAACGTCCTGACTTTC	CSARHDSGANVLTF
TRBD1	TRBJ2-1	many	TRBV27	TGTGCCAGCAGTTTGGGGACAGGGTATGATGAGCAGTTCTTC	CASSLGTGYDEQFF
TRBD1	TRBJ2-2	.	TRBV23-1	TGCGCCAGCAGTCAATCCGCTCCGGGACAGGGGGGTTCCGGGGAGCTGTTTTTT	CASSQSAPGQGGSGELFF
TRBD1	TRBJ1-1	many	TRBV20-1	TGCAGTGCTAGGCAGGGGGCCGGTAACACTGAAGCTTTCTTT	CSARQGAGNTEAFF
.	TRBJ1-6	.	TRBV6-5	TGTGCCAGCAGGGGGACCGGCAGGGTTGTGAATTCACCCCTCCACTTT	CASRGTGRVVNSPLHF
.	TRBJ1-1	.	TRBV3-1	TGTGCCAGCAGCAACTACATGAACACTGAAGCTTTCTTT	CASSNYMNTEAFF
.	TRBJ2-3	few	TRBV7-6	TGTGCCAGCGCCTTGGGCAGGGCGAATACGCAGTATTTT	CASALGRANTQYF
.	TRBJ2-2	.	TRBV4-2	TGTGCCAGCAGCCTCGACTTGACCGGGGAGCTGTTTTTT	CASSLDLTGELFF
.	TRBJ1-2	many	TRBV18	TGTGCCAGCTCACCAACAGATAACTATGGCTACACCTTC	CASSPTDNYGYTF
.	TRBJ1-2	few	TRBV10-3	TGTGCCATCAGTGAAGGAGCTAGCTATGGCTACACCTTC	CAISEGASYGYTF
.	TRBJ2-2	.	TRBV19	TGTGCCAGTAGTATCCAACTTTCAGTCACCGGGGAGCTGTTTTTT	CASSIQLSVTGELFF
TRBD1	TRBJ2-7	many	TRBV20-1	TGCAGTGGTGCAGGGGGAACTACCTACGAGCAGTACTTC	CSGAGGTTYEQYF
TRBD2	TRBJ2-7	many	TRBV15	TGTGCCACCAGCAGAGTACTAGCGGGGGCAGACTACGAGCAGTACTTC	CATSRVLAGADYEQYF
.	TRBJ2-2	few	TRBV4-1	TGCGCCAGCAGCCAGGTTTTAGACAGCACCGGGGAGCTGTTTTTT	CASSQVLDSTGELFF
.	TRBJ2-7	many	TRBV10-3	TGTGCCATCAACCCCGAGAATATGGGTGAGCAGTACTTC	CAINPENMGEQYF
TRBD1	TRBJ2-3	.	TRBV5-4	TGTGCCAGCAGGAAACAGGGACAGGGAATCACAGATACGCAGTATTTT	CASRKQGQGITDTQYF
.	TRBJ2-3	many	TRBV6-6	TGTGCCAGCTTTAAGCTGAGCACAGATACGCAGTATTTT	CASFKLSTDTQYF
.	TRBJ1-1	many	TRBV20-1	TGCAGTGCTAGGTCTTGGAGGAACACTGAAGCTTTCTTT	CSARSWRNTEAFF
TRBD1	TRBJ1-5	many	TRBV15	TGTGCCACCAGCACGGACAGGGGGCTTGGTCAGCCCCAGCATTTT	CATSTDRGLGQPQHF
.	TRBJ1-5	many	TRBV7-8	TGTGCCAGCAGCTTTGGTGTGTTTAGCAATCAGCCCCAGCATTTT	CASSFGVFSNQPQHF
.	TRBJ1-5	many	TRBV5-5	TGTGCCAGCAGCTTGCAGTATAGCAATCAGCCCCAGCATTTT	CASSLQYSNQPQHF
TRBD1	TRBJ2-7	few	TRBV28	TGTGCCAGCAGAAGCCGGACAGGGGCGCACGAGCAGTACTTC	CASRSRTGAHEQYF
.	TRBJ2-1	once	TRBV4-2	TGTGCCAGCAGCCATGGATTAACCTCCTACAATGAGCAGTTCTTC	CASSHGLTSYNEQFF